What follows are 23 T cell receptor beta chains derived from one specimen sequenced in a study of T cells after yellow fever vaccination. Using its own MiXCR run on the 5' RACE reads, TCRdb lists one record per CDR3 protein. Of hundreds of thousands of distinct CDR3 sequences in the sample, 9.5% to 13% were seen once. Sequenced material: PBMCs, taken on the day of the first yellow fever vaccination. The receptors shown here come from a man between 18 and 35 years old who received the YFV17D yellow fever vaccine.

This clonotype was seen a handful of times. The rearrangement joins TRBV7-2 to TRBJ1-2; D remains unclear. Trimming took off 5 bases at V and 2 bases at J, with 9 bases between the two ends. The CDR3 has 13 residues. Germline loops: CDR1 SGHTA, CDR2 FQGNSA. CDR3 sequence reads: CASSPGMNYGYTF. DNA for the CDR3: TGTGCCAGCAGCCCGGGAATGAACTATGGCTACACCTTC.

The V gene is TRBV10-3, the J gene TRBJ2-7; 10 bases align to TRBD2. This CDR3 contains 15 residues. The V gene end was trimmed by 1 base and the J gene end by 0 bases; junction bases not matched to a gene: 0. Germline V CDR1 and CDR2: ENHRY, SYGVKD. CDR3 coding DNA: TGTGCCATCAGTGAGTGGACTAGCGGCTCCTACGAGCAGTACTTC. It codes for CAISEWTSGSYEQYF.

This clonotype was seen at least ten times. This rearrangement joins TRBV20-1 to TRBJ1-1; tentatively, D is TRBD1 (5 bases). The CDR3 runs 12 residues. The germline V and J ends were trimmed by 2 bases and 3 bases, with 7 bases remaining between them. Germline-derived CDR1 and CDR2 are DFQATT and SNEGSKA (reference sequence). This chain's CDR3 is CSARQGDTEAFF. In DNA, the CDR3 is TGCAGTGCTAGACAGGGCGACACTGAAGCTTTCTTT.

The chain is built from TRBV4-3 and TRBJ2-1, with 9 bases lining up with TRBD1. J lost 9 bases, V lost 4 bases, and 13 bases had no gene match. Per the germline V gene, CDR1 is LGHNA and CDR2 is YSLEER. CDR3 length: 16 amino acids. DNA of the CDR3: TGCGCCAGCAGCCGTCAGGGACAGGGCTTCATAGTTGAGCAGTTCTTC. Translated, it gives CASSRQGQGFIVEQFF.

This sequence joins TRBV12-3 or TRBV12-4 and TRBJ2-1; D perhaps matches TRBD2 (6 bases). V was shortened by 5 bases and J by 4 bases, with 15 bases between the two germline ends. The CDR3 contains 15 residues. The CDR3 DNA follows: TGTGCCAGCAGTCCCTGGGGGGTACCTTACAATGAGCAGTTCTTC. Translation: CASSPWGVPYNEQFF.

This chain links TRBV20-1 with TRBJ2-3; TRBD1 aligns across 7 bases. Germline CDR1 is DFQATT and CDR2 is SNEGSKA (reference sequence). The CDR3 extends over 14 amino acids. V shed 3 bases, J shed 2 bases, and the junction held 5 bases outside the gene matches. The CDR3 DNA follows: TGCAGTGCTAGTCGGGACAGTCTCACAGATACGCAGTATTTT. It translates to CSASRDSLTDTQYF.

With respect to this clonotype: With a much larger clone just one base away, this may be a read error. The genes are TRBV7-3 and TRBJ2-2, with D tentatively TRBD1 or TRBD2 (5 bases each). V lost 3 bases and J lost 3, with 8 bases in between. The CDR3 totals 14 residues. CDR1 SGHTA and CDR2 FQGTGA come from the germline V gene. As DNA, the CDR3 is TGTGCCAGCAGCTTCGTGGGGGACACCGGGGAGCTGTTTTTT. Translation: CASSFVGDTGELFF.

DNA for the CDR3: TGTGCCAGCAGCTCGAGCCTCTATCAGCCCCAGCATTTT. Translating it yields CASSSSLYQPQHF. The V and J genes are TRBV7-2 and TRBJ1-5, with D unclear. The CDR3 length is 13 residues. Trimming shortened V by 4 bases and J by 5 bases, and 9 bases separated the two germline ends. Germline V gene lookup returns CDR1 SGHTA and CDR2 FQGNSA. Variable domain in full (rest from reference TRBV7-2 and TRBJ1-5): GAGVSQSPSNKVTEKGKDVELRCDPISGHTALYWYRQSLGQGLEFLIYFQGNSAPDKSGLPSDRFSAERTGGSVSTLTIQRTQQEDSAVYLCASSSSLYQPQHFGDGTRLSIL.

The table lists this clonotype with a few counts. The rearrangement uses TRBV5-1 and TRBJ2-1, with D unresolved. Trimming left V 5 bases short and J 0 bases short, with 9 bases between. CDR1 is SGHRS and CDR2 is YFSETQ in the germline V gene. The CDR3 is 14 amino acids. This chain's CDR3 is CASSEARSYNEQFF. CDR3 coding DNA: TGCGCCAGCAGTGAGGCCCGCTCCTACAATGAGCAGTTCTTC.

This clonotype was seen a few times. The V call is TRBV3-1, the J call TRBJ2-7; 9 bases are a match to TRBD2. This CDR3 has 14 amino acids. The trim removed 2 bases at V and 5 bases at J, leaving 4 bases unmatched. The germline V gene has CDR1 LGHDT and CDR2 YNNKEL (reference sequence). Here the CDR3 DNA reads TGTGCCAGCAGCCAATCCGGGACTAGCAACGAGCAGTACTTC. Translating it yields CASSQSGTSNEQYF.

The rearrangement joins TRBV5-5 to TRBJ1-1; D is undetermined. The CDR3 runs to 14 residues. Trimming pared 0 bases from V and 7 bases from J, leaving 13 bases between. The germline gives CDR1 SGHKS, CDR2 YYEKEE (reference sequence). CDR3 bases: TGTGCCAGCAGCTTGGAGGGCCCTTCGGGTGAAGCTTTCTTT. Translation gives CASSLEGPSGEAFF.

The sample holds many counts of this clonotype. The chain employs TRBV6-5 and TRBJ1-5; D unclear. This CDR3 has 13 amino acids. The germline CDR1 and CDR2 sequences are MNHEY and SVGAGI. Trimming removed 4 bases from V and 4 bases from J, with 8 bases in between. The chain's CDR3 is CASSLRANQPQHF. Here the CDR3 DNA reads TGTGCCAGCAGTTTGAGGGCTAATCAGCCCCAGCATTTT.

This clonotype has more than one count but fewer than ten. The chain joins TRBV6-4 to TRBJ2-2; tentatively, D is TRBD2 (6 bases). V lost 8 bases and J lost 0, with 13 bases in between. CDR1 and CDR2 (germline): MRHNA, SNTAGT. The CDR3 totals 15 residues. CDR3 protein: CASGDGGTNTGELFF. The DNA for the CDR3 is TGTGCCAGCGGAGACGGGGGAACGAACACCGGGGAGCTGTTTTTT.

In this sample, this clonotype turned up a few times. This rearrangement joins TRBV12-3 or TRBV12-4 to TRBJ2-3; the D is unclear. The CDR3 loop spans 14 amino acids. Trimming left V 7 bases short and J 0 bases short, with 11 bases between. The chain's CDR3 is CASTPLISTDTQYF. The CDR3 DNA is TGTGCCAGCACCCCACTTATTAGCACAGATACGCAGTATTTT.

This clonotype turned up a few times. The chain combines TRBV10-3 with TRBJ2-3; D possibly matches TRBD1 or TRBD2 (6 bases each). This CDR3 is built from 14 residues. Germline CDR1 ENHRY, CDR2 SYGVKD. Trimming shortened V by 4 bases and J by 6 bases, and 14 bases separated the two germline ends. This CDR3 reads CAISGGGGLDTQYF. In DNA, the CDR3 is TGTGCCATCAGTGGGGGTGGGGGGCTCGATACGCAGTATTTT.

The chain is built from TRBV30 and TRBJ1-2; tentative D call: TRBD1 (6 bases). The CDR3 covers 13 residues. Germline CDR1 is GTSNPN and CDR2 is SVGIG (reference sequence). With 0 bases removed from V and 6 bases from J, the gap between germline ends came to 11 bases. DNA for the CDR3: TGTGCCTGGAGTGTAAGACAGGAGGATGGCTACACCTTC. It encodes CAWSVRQEDGYTF.

A few counts support this clonotype. CDR3 loop: CASNPGGGMNTEAFF. In DNA form, the CDR3 reads TGTGCCAGTAACCCCGGTGGGGGTATGAACACTGAAGCTTTCTTT. The chain employs TRBV19 and TRBJ1-1; D perhaps matches TRBD1 (5 bases). The germline V gene encodes CDR1 LNHDA and CDR2 SQIVND (reference sequence). Between the trimmed V and J ends, which lost 7 bases and 0 bases, there was a span of 15 bases. The CDR3 consists of 15 residues.

The V call is TRBV23-1, the J call TRBJ1-3; D is uncertain. TRBV23-1 counts as an open reading frame of uncertain function. This CDR3 has 17 amino acids. V was cut by 0 bases and J by 2 bases, with 14 bases left in between. The CDR3 DNA reads TGCGCCAGCAGTCAATCCCCGGAGGACTGGACTGGAAACACCATATATTTT. Translation gives CASSQSPEDWTGNTIYF.

Remarks on this clonotype: Germline is not matched at one junction end, which may reflect a read error. The V call is TRBV14, the J call TRBJ1-1; TRBD1 matches at 10 bases. CDR1 is SGHDN and CDR2 is FVKESK in the germline V gene. CDR3 length: 15 residues. The CDR3, as DNA: TGTGCCAGCAGCCACTATCCGGGACAGGGGTTCGGAGCTCTCTTT. Encoded protein: CASSHYPGQGFGALF.

This clonotype has more than one count but fewer than ten. The chain combines TRBV9 with TRBJ2-3; no clear D gene. CDR1 is SGDLS and CDR2 is YYNGEE in the germline V gene. Trimming took 1 base from V and 1 from J, leaving 4 bases between them. This CDR3 has 13 residues. The CDR3: CASSVTGTDTQYF. CDR3 nucleotide sequence: TGTGCCAGCAGCGTAACTGGCACAGATACGCAGTATTTT.

This clonotype has a handful of counts. The V call is TRBV10-3, the J call TRBJ2-3; the D gene is possibly TRBD2 (6 bases). This CDR3 contains 15 residues. CDR1 ENHRY and CDR2 SYGVKD come from the germline V gene. V was shortened by 3 bases and J by 0 bases, with 10 bases between the two germline ends. CDR3 nucleotide sequence: TGTGCCATCAGTGAAGGAGGGACTAGCACAGATACGCAGTATTTT. Its protein is CAISEGGTSTDTQYF.

This clonotype has only a few counts. The V gene is TRBV10-3, the J gene TRBJ2-2, with a tentative D call TRBD2 (6 bases). Looked up from germline, CDR1 is ENHRY and CDR2 is SYGVKD. There are 15 residues in the CDR3. The V end was cut by 6 bases, the J end by 4 bases, with 15 bases between. In DNA, the CDR3 is TGTGCCATCAGGGACCGGGACTTCACCACCGGGGAGCTGTTTTTT. Translating it yields CAIRDRDFTTGELFF.

This chain uses TRBV29-1 with TRBJ2-3; 10 positions agree with TRBD2. CDR1 is SQVTM and CDR2 is ANQGSEA in the germline V gene. Trimming cost V 4 bases and J 0 bases; bases outside gene matches: 7. The CDR3 loop spans 16 amino acids. CDR3 in amino acids: CSVAGLAMGSTDTQYF. In DNA form, the CDR3 reads TGCAGCGTTGCGGGACTAGCGATGGGTAGCACAGATACGCAGTATTTT.